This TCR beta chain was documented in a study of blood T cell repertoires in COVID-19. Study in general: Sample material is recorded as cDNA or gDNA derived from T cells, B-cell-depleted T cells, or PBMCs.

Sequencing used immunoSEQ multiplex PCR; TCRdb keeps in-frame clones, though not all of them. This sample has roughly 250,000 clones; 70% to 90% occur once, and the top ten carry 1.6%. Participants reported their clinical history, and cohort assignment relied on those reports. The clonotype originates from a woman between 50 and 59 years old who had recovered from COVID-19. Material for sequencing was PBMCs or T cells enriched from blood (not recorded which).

DNA of the CDR3: TGTGCCAGTAGTGGACAGAATAATGAAAAACTGTTTTTT. This gives the protein CASSGQNNEKLFF. The J gene is TRBJ1-4, the V gene TRBV19; D may be TRBD1 (6 bases). CDR3 length equals 13 residues. Trimming took off 5 bases at V and 4 bases at J, with 8 bases between the two ends. CDR1 and CDR2 from the germline V gene are LNHDA and SQIVND (reference sequence).